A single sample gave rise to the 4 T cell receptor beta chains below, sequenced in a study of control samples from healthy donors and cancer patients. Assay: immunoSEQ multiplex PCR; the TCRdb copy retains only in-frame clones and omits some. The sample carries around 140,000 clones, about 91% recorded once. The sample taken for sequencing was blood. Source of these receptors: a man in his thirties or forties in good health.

The CDR3 DNA reads TGTGCCATCGCAAATTCGGGACGTTCCAACTATGGCTACACCTTC. Its protein product is CAIANSGRSNYGYTF. This sequence joins TRBV28 and TRBJ1-2; the D gene is possibly TRBD1 (5 bases). The germline V and J ends were trimmed by 10 bases and 2 bases, with 20 bases remaining between them. Germline V CDR1 and CDR2: MDHEN, SYDVKM. This CDR3 spans 15 amino acids.

CDR3 bases: TGTGCCAGCAGCTCTACCGACAGGGTTTATGGCTACACCTTC. It translates to CASSSTDRVYGYTF. The V and J genes are TRBV14 and TRBJ1-2; 7 nucleotides align to TRBD1. The germline gives CDR1 SGHDN, CDR2 FVKESK. The CDR3 spans 14 residues. V gave up 5 bases and J gave up 5 bases; unmatched junction bases: 8.

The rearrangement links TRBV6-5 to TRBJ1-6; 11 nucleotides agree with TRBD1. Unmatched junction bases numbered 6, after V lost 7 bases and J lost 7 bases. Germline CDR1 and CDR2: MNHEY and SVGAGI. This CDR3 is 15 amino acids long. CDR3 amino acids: CASNGGDRGNSPLHF. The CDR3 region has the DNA TGTGCCAGCAACGGGGGGGACAGGGGGAATTCACCCCTCCACTTT.

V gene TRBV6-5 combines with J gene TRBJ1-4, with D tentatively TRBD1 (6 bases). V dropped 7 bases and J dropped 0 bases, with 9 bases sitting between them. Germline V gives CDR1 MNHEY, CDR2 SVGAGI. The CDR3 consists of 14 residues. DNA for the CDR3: TGTGCCAGCACCCAGGGGCCAACTAATGAAAAACTGTTTTTT. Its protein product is CASTQGPTNEKLFF.